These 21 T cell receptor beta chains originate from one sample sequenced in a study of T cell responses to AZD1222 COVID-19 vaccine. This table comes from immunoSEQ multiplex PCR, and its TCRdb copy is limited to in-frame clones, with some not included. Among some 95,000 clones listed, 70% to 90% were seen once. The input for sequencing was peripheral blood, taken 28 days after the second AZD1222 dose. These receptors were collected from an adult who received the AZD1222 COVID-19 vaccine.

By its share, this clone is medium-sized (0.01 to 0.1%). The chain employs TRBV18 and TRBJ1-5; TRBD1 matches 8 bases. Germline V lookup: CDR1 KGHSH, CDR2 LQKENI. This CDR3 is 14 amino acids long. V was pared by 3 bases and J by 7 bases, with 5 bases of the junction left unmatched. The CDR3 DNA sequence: TGTGCCAGCTCACCCTCAGGGGGCGGACAGCCCCAGCATTTT. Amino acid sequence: CASSPSGGGQPQHF.

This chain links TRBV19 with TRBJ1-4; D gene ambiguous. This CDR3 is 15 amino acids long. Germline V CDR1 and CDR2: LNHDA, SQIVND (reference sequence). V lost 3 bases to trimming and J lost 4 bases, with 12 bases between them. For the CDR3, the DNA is TGTGCCAGTAGTATCGGCCGGGTAGTTAATGAAAAACTGTTTTTT. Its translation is CASSIGRVVNEKLFF.

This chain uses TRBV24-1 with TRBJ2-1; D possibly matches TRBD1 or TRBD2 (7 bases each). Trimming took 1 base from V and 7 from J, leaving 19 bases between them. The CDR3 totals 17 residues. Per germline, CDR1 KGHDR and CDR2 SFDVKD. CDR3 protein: CATSDLLTRGGRNEQFF. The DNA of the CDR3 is TGTGCCACCAGTGATTTACTTACCAGGGGGGGGAGGAATGAGCAGTTCTTC.

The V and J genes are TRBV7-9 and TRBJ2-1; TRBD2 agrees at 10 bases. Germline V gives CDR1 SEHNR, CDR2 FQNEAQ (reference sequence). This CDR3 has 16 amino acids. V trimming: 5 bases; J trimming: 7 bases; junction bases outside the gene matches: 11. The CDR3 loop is CASSAPRERGGNEQFF. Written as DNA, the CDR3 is TGTGCCAGCAGCGCTCCCCGTGAGCGGGGGGGGAATGAGCAGTTCTTC.

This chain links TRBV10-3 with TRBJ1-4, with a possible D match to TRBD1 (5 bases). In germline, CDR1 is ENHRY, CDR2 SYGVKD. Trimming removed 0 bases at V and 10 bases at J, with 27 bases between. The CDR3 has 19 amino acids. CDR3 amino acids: CAISESVFRRLLHRGKLFF. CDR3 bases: TGTGCCATCAGTGAGTCAGTATTCCGGCGACTGCTCCATAGGGGAAAACTGTTTTTT.

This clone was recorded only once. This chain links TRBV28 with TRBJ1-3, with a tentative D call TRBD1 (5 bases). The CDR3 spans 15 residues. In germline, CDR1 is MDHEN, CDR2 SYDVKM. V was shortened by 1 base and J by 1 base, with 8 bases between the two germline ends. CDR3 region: CASSLLGGSGNTIYF. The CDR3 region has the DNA TGTGCCAGCAGTTTATTGGGGGGATCTGGAAACACCATATATTTT.

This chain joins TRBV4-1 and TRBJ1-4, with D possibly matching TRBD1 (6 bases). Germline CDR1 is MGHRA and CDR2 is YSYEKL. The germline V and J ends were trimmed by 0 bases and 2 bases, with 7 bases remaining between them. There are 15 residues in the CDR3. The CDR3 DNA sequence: TGCGCCAGCAGCCAAGATGACAGGACTAATGAAAAACTGTTTTTT. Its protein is CASSQDDRTNEKLFF.

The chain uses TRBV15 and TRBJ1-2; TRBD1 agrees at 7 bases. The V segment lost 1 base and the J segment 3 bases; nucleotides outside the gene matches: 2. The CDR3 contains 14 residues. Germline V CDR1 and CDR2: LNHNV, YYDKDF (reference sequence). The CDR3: CATSRVQGDYGYTF. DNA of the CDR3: TGTGCCACCAGCAGAGTGCAGGGGGACTATGGCTACACCTTC. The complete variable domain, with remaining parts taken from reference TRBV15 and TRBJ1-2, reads DAMVIQNPRYQVTQFGKPVTLSCSQTLNHNVMYWYQQKSSQAPKLLFHYYDKDFNNEADTPDNFQSRRPNTSFCFLDIRSPGLGDTAMYLCATSRVQGDYGYTFGSGTRLTVV.

The CDR3 loop reads CASSQDYRSGDEQYF. The CDR3 DNA reads as TGCGCCAGCAGCCAAGATTACAGATCTGGCGACGAGCAGTACTTC. The chain couples TRBV4-1 to TRBJ2-7; D is unclear. V dropped 0 bases and J dropped 5 bases, with 14 bases sitting between them. The germline gives CDR1 MGHRA, CDR2 YSYEKL. The CDR3 has 15 amino acids.

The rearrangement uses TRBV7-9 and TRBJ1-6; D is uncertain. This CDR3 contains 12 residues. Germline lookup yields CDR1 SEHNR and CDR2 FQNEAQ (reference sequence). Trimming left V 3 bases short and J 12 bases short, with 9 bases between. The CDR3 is CASSFAELPLHF. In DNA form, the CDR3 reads TGTGCCAGCAGCTTTGCCGAGCTACCCCTCCACTTT.

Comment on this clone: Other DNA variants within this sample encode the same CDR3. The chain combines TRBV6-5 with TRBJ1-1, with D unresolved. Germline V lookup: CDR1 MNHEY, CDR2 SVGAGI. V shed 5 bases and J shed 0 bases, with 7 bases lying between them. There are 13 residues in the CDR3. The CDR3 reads CASSTRLNTEAFF. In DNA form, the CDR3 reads TGTGCCAGCAGTACGCGGTTGAACACTGAAGCTTTCTTT.

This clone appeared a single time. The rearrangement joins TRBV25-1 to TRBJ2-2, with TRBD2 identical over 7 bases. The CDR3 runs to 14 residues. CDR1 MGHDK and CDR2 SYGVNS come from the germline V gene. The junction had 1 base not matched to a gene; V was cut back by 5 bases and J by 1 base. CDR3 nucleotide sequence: TGTGCCAGCAGTAGCGGGAAGAACACCGGGGAGCTGTTTTTT. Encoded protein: CASSSGKNTGELFF. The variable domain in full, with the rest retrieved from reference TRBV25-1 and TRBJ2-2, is EADIYQTPRYLVIGTGKKITLECSQTMGHDKMYWYQQDPGMELHLIHYSYGVNSTEKGDLSSESTVSRIRTEHFPLTLESARPSHTSQYLCASSSGKNTGELFFGEGSRLTVL.

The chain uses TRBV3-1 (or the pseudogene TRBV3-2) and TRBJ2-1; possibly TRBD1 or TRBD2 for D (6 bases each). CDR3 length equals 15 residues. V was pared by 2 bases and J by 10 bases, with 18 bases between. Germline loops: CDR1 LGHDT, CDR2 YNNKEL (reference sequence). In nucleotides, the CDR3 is TGTGCCAGCAGCCAAATGGCCGGGGGCCTAGGGGAGCAGTTCTTC. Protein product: CASSQMAGGLGEQFF.

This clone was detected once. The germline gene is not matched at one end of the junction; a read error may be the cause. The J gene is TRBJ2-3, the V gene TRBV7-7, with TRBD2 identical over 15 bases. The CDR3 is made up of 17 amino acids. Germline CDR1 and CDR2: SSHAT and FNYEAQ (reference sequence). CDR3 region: CASSLGTSGGTTDTQYF. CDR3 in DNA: TGTGCTAGCAGCCTTGGGACTAGCGGGGGGACCACAGATACGCAGTATTTT.

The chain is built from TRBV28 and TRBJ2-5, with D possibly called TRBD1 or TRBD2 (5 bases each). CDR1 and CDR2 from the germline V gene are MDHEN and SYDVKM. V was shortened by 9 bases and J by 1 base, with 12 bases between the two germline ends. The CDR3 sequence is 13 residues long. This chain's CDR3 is CASRNGAQETQYF. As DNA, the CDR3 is TGTGCCAGTAGAAACGGGGCCCAAGAGACCCAGTACTTC.

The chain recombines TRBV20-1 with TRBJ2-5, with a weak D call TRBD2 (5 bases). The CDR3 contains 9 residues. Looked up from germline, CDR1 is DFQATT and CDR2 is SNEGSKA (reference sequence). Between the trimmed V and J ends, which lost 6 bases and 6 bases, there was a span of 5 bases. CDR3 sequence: CSAGKTQYF. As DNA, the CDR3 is TGCAGTGCCGGGAAGACCCAGTACTTC.

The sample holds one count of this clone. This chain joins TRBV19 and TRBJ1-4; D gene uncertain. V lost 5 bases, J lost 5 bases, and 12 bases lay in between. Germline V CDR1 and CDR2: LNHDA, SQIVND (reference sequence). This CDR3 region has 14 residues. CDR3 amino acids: CASSVQASNEKLFF. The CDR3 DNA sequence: TGTGCCAGTAGTGTTCAGGCGAGCAATGAAAAACTGTTTTTT.

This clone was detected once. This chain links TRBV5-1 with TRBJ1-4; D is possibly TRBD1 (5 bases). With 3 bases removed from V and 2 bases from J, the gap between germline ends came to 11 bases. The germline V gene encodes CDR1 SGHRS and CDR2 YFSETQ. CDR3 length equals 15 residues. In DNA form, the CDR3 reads TGCGCCAGCAGCTCCCCGGGGACCACTAATGAAAAACTGTTTTTT. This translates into CASSSPGTTNEKLFF.

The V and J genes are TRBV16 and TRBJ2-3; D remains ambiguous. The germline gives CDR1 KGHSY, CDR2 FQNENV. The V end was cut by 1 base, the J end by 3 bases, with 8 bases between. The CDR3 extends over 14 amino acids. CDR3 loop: CASSQLGKTDTQYF. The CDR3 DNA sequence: TGTGCCAGCAGCCAATTGGGGAAGACAGATACGCAGTATTTT.

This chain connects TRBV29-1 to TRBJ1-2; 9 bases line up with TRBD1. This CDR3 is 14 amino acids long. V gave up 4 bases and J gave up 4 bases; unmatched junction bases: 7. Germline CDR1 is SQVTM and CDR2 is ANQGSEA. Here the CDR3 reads CSVATGGAGYGYTF. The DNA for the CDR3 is TGCAGCGTTGCCACAGGGGGCGCGGGCTATGGCTACACCTTC.

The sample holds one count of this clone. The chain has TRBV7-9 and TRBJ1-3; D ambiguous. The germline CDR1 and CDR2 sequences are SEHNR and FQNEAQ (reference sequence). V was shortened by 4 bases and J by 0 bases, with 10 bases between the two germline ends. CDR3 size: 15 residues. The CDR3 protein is CASSSDWSSGNTIYF. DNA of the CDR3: TGTGCCAGCAGCTCCGACTGGAGCTCTGGAAACACCATATATTTT. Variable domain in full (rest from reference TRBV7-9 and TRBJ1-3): DTGVSQNPRHKITKRGQNVTFRCDPISEHNRLYWYRQTLGQGPEFLTYFQNEAQLEKSRLLSDRFSAERPKGSFSTLEIQRTEQGDSAMYLCASSSDWSSGNTIYFGEGSWLTVV.